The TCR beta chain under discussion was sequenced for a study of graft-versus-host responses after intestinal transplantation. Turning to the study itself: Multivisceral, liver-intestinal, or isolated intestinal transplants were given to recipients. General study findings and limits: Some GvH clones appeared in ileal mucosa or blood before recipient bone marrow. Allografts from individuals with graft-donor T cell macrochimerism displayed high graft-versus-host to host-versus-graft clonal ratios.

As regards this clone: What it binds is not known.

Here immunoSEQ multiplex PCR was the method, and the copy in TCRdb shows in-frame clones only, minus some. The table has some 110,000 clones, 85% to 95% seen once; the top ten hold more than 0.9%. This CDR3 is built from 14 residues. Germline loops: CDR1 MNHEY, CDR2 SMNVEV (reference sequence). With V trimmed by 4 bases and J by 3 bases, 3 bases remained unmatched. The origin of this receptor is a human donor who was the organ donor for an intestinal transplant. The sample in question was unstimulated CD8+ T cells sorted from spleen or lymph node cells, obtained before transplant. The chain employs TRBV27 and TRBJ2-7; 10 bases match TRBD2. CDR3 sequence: CASSWTSGDYEQYF. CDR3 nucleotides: TGTGCCAGCAGTTGGACTAGCGGCGACTACGAGCAGTACTTC.